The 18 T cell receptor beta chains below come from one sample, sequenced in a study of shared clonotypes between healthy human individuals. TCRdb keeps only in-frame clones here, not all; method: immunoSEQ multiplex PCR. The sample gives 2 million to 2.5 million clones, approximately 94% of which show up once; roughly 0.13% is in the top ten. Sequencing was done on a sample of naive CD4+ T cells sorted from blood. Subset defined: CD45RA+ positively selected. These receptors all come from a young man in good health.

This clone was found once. The CDR3 reads CASSLGGKNNEQFF. CDR3 bases: TGTGCCAGCAGCTTAGGCGGGAAGAACAATGAGCAGTTCTTC. The chain uses TRBV5-6 and TRBJ2-1; maybe TRBD2 (6 bases). Germline assignment: CDR1 SGHDT and CDR2 YYEEEE. Trimming took 2 bases from V and 5 from J, leaving 11 bases between them. This CDR3 comprises 14 residues.

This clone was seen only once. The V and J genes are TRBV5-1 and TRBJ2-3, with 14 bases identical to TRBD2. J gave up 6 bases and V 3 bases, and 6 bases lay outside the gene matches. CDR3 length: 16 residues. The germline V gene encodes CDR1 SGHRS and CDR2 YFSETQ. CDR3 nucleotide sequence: TGCGCCAGCAGCTCCGGGACTAGCGGGGGTCGCGATACGCAGTATTTT. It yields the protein CASSSGTSGGRDTQYF.

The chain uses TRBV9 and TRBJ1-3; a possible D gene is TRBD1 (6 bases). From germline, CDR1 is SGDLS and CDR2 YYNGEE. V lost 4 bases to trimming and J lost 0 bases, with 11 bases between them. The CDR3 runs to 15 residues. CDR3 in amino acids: CASSRDRHSGNTIYF. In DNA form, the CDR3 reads TGTGCCAGCAGCCGTGACAGGCACTCTGGAAACACCATATATTTT. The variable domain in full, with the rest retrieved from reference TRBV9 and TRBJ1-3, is DSGVTQTPKHLITATGQRVTLRCSPRSGDLSVYWYQQSLDQGLQFLIQYYNGEERAKGNILERFSAQQFPDLHSELNLSSLELGDSALYFCASSRDRHSGNTIYFGEGSWLTVV.

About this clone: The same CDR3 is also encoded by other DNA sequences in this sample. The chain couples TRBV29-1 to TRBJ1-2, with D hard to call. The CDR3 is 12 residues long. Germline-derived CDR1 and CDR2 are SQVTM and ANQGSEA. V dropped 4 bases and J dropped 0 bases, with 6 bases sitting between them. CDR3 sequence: CSVAGSNYGYTF. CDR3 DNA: TGCAGCGTTGCCGGGTCTAACTATGGCTACACCTTC.

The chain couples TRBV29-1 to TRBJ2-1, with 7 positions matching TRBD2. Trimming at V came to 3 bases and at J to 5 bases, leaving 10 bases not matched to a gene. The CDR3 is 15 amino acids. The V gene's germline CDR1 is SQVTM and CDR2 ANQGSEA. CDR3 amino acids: CSVETARGTHNEQFF. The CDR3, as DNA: TGCAGCGTTGAGACGGCGCGGGGGACCCACAATGAGCAGTTCTTC.

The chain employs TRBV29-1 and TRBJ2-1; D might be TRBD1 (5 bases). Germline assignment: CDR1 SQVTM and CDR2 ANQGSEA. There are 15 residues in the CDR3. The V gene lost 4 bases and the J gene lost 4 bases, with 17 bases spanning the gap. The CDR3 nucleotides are TGCAGCGTTGGAATAGGGGCCCGCTTTTACAATGAGCAGTTCTTC. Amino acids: CSVGIGARFYNEQFF.

The CDR3 reads CAISGRGAGGQETQYF. DNA of the CDR3: TGTGCCATCAGTGGGCGCGGAGCGGGAGGTCAAGAGACCCAGTACTTC. V is TRBV10-3 and J is TRBJ2-5; 9 nucleotides align to TRBD2. The CDR3 is made up of 16 amino acids. J lost 2 bases, V lost 4 bases, and 8 bases had no gene match. The germline V gene has CDR1 ENHRY and CDR2 SYGVKD.

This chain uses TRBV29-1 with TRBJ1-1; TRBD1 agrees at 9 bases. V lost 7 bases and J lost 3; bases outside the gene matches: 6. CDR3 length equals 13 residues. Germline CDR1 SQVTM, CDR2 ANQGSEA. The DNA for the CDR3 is TGCAGCGCCTTAGGGACAGGGTACACTGAAGCTTTCTTT. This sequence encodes CSALGTGYTEAFF.

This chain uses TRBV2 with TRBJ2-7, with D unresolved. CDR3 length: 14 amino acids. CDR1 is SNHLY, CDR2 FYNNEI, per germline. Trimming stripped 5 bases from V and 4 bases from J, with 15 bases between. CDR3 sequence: CASSRDGGPYEQYF. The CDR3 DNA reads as TGTGCCAGCAGTCGTGACGGCGGCCCATACGAGCAGTACTTC.

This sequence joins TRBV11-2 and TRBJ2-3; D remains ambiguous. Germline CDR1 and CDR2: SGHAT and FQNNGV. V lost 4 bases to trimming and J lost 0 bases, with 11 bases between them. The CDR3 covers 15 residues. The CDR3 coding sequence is TGTGCCAGCAGCTCTAGTCCGCTAAGCACAGATACGCAGTATTTT. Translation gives CASSSSPLSTDTQYF.

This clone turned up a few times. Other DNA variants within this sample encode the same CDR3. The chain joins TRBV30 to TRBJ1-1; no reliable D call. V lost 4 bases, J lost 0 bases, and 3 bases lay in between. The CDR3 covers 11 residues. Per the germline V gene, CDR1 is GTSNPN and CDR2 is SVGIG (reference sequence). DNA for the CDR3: TGTGCCTGGACGGTGAACACTGAAGCTTTCTTT. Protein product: CAWTVNTEAFF.

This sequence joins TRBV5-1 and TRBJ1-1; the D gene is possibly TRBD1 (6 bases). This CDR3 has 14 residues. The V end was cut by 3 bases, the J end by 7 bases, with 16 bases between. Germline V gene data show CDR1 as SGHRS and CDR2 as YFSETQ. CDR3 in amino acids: CASSSGTKGLEAFF. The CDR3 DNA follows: TGCGCCAGCAGCTCCGGGACAAAGGGGCTTGAAGCTTTCTTT.

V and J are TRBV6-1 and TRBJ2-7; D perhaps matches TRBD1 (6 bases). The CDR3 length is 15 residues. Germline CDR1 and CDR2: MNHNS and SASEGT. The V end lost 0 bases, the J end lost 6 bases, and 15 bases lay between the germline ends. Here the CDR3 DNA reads TGTGCCAGCAGTGAAGCATACAGGGTAGGGTCCGAGCAGTACTTC. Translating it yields CASSEAYRVGSEQYF.

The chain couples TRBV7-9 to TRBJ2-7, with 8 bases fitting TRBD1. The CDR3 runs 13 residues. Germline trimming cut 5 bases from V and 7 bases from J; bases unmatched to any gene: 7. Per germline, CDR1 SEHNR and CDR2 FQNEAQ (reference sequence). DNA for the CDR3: TGTGCCAGCAGCCAAGGCACAGGGGGAGAGCAGTACTTC. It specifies CASSQGTGGEQYF. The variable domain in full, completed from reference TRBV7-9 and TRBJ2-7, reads DTGVSQNPRHKITKRGQNVTFRCDPISEHNRLYWYRQTLGQGPEFLTYFQNEAQLEKSRLLSDRFSAERPKGSFSTLEIQRTEQGDSAMYLCASSQGTGGEQYFGPGTRLTVT.

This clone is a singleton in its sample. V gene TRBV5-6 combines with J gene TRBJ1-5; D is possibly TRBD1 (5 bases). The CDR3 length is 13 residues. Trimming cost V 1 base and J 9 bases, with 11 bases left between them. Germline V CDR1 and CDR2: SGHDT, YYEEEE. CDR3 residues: CASSLRGLGPQHF. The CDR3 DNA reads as TGTGCCAGCAGCTTGCGGGGCCTTGGGCCCCAGCATTTT.

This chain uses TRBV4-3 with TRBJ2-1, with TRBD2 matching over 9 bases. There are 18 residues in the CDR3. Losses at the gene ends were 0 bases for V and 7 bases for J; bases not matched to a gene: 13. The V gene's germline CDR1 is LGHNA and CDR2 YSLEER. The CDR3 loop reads CASSQDPWTSDTRNEQFF. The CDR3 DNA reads TGCGCCAGCAGCCAAGATCCCTGGACTAGCGACACAAGGAATGAGCAGTTCTTC.

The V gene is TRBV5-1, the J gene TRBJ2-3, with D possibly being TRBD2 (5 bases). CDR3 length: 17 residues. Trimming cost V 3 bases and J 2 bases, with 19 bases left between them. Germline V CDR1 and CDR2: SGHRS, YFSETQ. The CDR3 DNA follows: TGCGCCAGCAGCTCCCCCTCCTGGAGCGGACTCACAGATACGCAGTATTTT. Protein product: CASSSPSWSGLTDTQYF.

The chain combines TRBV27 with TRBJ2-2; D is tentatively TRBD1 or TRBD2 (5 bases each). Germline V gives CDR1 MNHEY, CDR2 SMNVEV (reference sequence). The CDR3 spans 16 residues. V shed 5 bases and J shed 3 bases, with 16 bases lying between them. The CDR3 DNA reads TGTGCCAGCAGTAAAGGGACGGTCGGGGACACCGGGGAGCTGTTTTTT. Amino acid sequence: CASSKGTVGDTGELFF.